This entry is about one T cell receptor beta chain. What antigen it recognizes has not been identified. Base qualities are missing; no much larger clone stands one base away. The germline V gene yields SGHTA for CDR1 and FQGNSA for CDR2. V is cut by 5 bases and J by 1 base, and the space between the germline ends is 12 bases. CDR3 length: 14 amino acids, cysteine to phenylalanine. Only the CDR3 DNA is retained, 42 bases long and in frame from the first base. Whole blood was collected in K2EDTA tubes by collaborating institutions according to the institutions' own protocols. For TCRbeta analysis, collaborators shipped samples in one of three forms: frozen whole blood, isolated PBMCs, or DNA extracted from either of those sample types. TCRbeta CDR3 regions were amplified from genomic DNA using the immunoSEQ Assay, a bias-controlled multiplex PCR. As for the authors' bioinformatics: Within the assay, amplification of reference gene primers was used to estimate how many nucleated cells each sample contained. To quantify the absolute abundance of each unique TCRbeta CDR3 rearrangement, sequence reads were collapsed and filtered. For each sample, productive Simpson clonality was calculated by taking the square root of Simpson's diversity index across productive rearrangements. The table comes from immuneACCESS by way of TCRdb, which keeps in-frame sequences with V and J called. Part of the clones is missing from these tables; in studies checked, under half for an unresolved V gene and the rest for unknown reasons. V and J calls and clone size come straight from that table; D and trimming were deduced from the DNA. The table for this sample lists tens of thousands of clones; 79% of them were counted only once. Roughly 5.9% of the sample belongs to the ten largest clones.

The data were taken from a study of blood T cell repertoires in COVID-19 (dated by TCRdb to between 2020 and 2021). Study-wide context: Samples covering the acute and convalescent phases of COVID-19 were provided by collaborators in the United States, Italy and Spain. The prospective study material was composed of cDNA or gDNA derived from T cells, B-cell-depleted T cells, or PBMCs. Subjects who had been exposed to COVID-19, were actively infected with it, or had recovered from it provided the deeply sampled blood TCRbeta repertoires that made up the dataset. The repertoires were made available in a free public database intended to serve as a resource for research on the immune response to SARS-CoV-2. The samples were drawn from two sources: the first 160 participants of the ongoing ImmuneRACE study, and 1,200 or so subjects contributed by 6 global collaborators. The sample metadata nearly always contained a de-identified subject ID, COVID-19 status, age in years and sex. Where HLA class I and class II types were available, the types were taken from metadata supplied by the sample provider, not from assay-based typing. Beyond this particular receptor, the publication reports: Clinical and demographic metadata were provided uncurated, with the amount varying by source and participant.

This clonotype originated in a woman older than 75 with active or convalescent COVID-19. Sequenced material: peripheral blood. The chain is made from TRBV7-2 and TRBJ2-7; TRBD1 is possibly the D segment (6 matching bases). Here is the DNA: TGTGCCAGCAGCCTAGGACAGCTATCCTACGAGCAGTACTTC. It codes for CASSLGQLSYEQYF.